Sequencing of this T cell receptor beta chain was carried out in a study of shared clonotypes between healthy human individuals. Study context: Donor composition was a couple of women and a few men, aged 18 to 49.

V lost 0 bases to trimming and J lost 6 bases, with 3 bases between them. This CDR3 region has 11 residues. From germline, CDR1 is LGHNA and CDR2 YSLEER. Each subset's genomic DNA was shared equally among a number of immunoSEQ plates. Method: immunoSEQ multiplex PCR; TCRdb's copy keeps in-frame clones and lacks some. The sample shows fewer than 650,000 clones, 70% to 80% of them seen only once. The sample taken for sequencing was PBMCs. V and J are TRBV4-3 and TRBJ2-7; no clear D. The receptor comes from a woman aged 40 to 50 in good health. Some clones in this sample may be carry-over from other donors' samples. Written as DNA, the CDR3 is TGCGCCAGCAGCCAAGATGGCGAGCAGTACTTC. Its protein product is CASSQDGEQYF.